The 27 T cell receptor beta chains in this list originate from one sample, sequenced in a study of T cell responses to AZD1222 COVID-19 vaccine (dated by TCRdb to the early 2020s). This specimen's time point label, per the study, means: about 28 days (+/-7) after the second vaccine dose. Libraries were made using the immunoSEQ multiplex PCR assay. In its TCRdb copy, this immuneACCESS table keeps in-frame sequences only and misses some clones. Where compared with another copy, unresolved V genes explain less than half of these, and the others have no known cause. The sample yields about 140,000 clones; more than 85% were counted once. Around 3.5% of the sample comes from the top ten. Specimen: peripheral blood, collected 28 days after the second AZD1222 dose. The receptors stem from an adult who received the AZD1222 COVID-19 vaccine.

The rearrangement joins TRBV5-1 to TRBJ2-5; D gene uncertain. Looked up from germline, CDR1 is SGHRS and CDR2 is YFSETQ. The CDR3 is 14 residues long. Trimming stripped 0 bases from V and 5 bases from J, with 11 bases between. CDR3 DNA sequence: TGCGCCAGCAGCTTGGGTCTCATAGTCGAGACCCAGTACTTC. It is translated as CASSLGLIVETQYF.

Concerning this clone itself: This CDR3 is also generated by other DNA sequences in the sample. The genes are TRBV18 and TRBJ1-2; D unresolved. The V and J ends lost 3 bases and 2 bases respectively, with 7 bases between them. CDR3 size: 13 residues. From germline, CDR1 is KGHSH and CDR2 LQKENI. For the CDR3, the DNA is TGTGCCAGCTCACCCCCAGGAAACTATGGCTACACCTTC. Its protein is CASSPPGNYGYTF.

This chain links TRBV6-5 with TRBJ2-2, with no clear D. The CDR3 length is 15 residues. Trimming shortened V by 6 bases and J by 1 base, and 12 bases separated the two germline ends. The germline V gene has CDR1 MNHEY and CDR2 SVGAGI. DNA for the CDR3: TGTGCCAGCAGGTTGAAGCTGGTGAACACCGGGGAGCTGTTTTTT. Its translation is CASRLKLVNTGELFF.

This chain's CDR3 is CASIDGEFTGELFF. For the CDR3, the DNA is TGTGCCAGCATCGACGGGGAATTTACCGGGGAGCTGTTTTTT. V is TRBV2 and J is TRBJ2-2; TRBD2 is a possible D gene (5 bases). The CDR3 has 14 amino acids. V lost 7 bases and J 5 bases, leaving 14 bases between the germline ends. CDR1 and CDR2 from the germline V gene are SNHLY and FYNNEI.

The chain employs TRBV28 and TRBJ2-2, with D perhaps assigned TRBD1 or TRBD2 (5 bases each). The V gene's germline CDR1 is MDHEN and CDR2 SYDVKM. Trimming cost V 2 bases and J 5 bases, with 12 bases left between them. CDR3 size: 15 residues. This chain's CDR3 is CASSLIFGGTGELFF. CDR3 sequence (DNA): TGTGCCAGCAGTTTAATTTTTGGGGGAACCGGGGAGCTGTTTTTT. The full variable domain, rest sourced from reference TRBV28 and TRBJ2-2, is DVKVTQSSRYLVKRTGEKVFLECVQDMDHENMFWYRQDPGLGLRLIYFSYDVKMKEKGDIPEGYSVSREKKERFSLILESASTNQTSMYLCASSLIFGGTGELFFGEGSRLTVL.

The rearrangement links TRBV29-1 to TRBJ1-2; 7 bases line up with TRBD1. CDR3 length: 14 amino acids. J lost 5 bases, V lost 2 bases, and 8 bases had no gene match. CDR1 is SQVTM, CDR2 ANQGSEA, per germline. In DNA, the CDR3 is TGCAGCGTTGAAACGACAGGGATAGGATATGGCTACACCTTC. Translated, it gives CSVETTGIGYGYTF.

The chain combines TRBV28 with TRBJ1-2; the D is unclear. Trimming took off 5 bases at V and 8 bases at J, with 18 bases between the two ends. This CDR3 has 14 residues. Germline V gene data show CDR1 as MDHEN and CDR2 as SYDVKM. The CDR3 loop is CASSLPPGSRGYTF. The CDR3 DNA follows: TGTGCCAGCAGTCTACCCCCAGGTAGTCGAGGCTACACCTTC.

The chain couples TRBV4-2 to TRBJ2-3; the D is unclear. V lost 3 bases, J lost 4 bases, and 5 bases lay in between. Germline CDR1 and CDR2: LGHNA and YNFKEQ. The CDR3 consists of 12 residues. The CDR3 DNA sequence: TGTGCCAGCAGCCAGGTAGCAGATACGCAGTATTTT. This encodes CASSQVADTQYF.

As for this clone: This sample includes further DNA sequences coding for the same CDR3. This chain joins TRBV10-3 and TRBJ2-7; 9 bases align to TRBD1. The CDR3 covers 14 residues. Trimming removed 6 bases from V and 2 bases from J; junction bases left unmatched: 5. CDR1 and CDR2 from the germline V gene are ENHRY and SYGVKD. The CDR3 nucleotides read TGTGCCATCAGCCCGGGACAGGGAACCTACGAGCAGTACTTC. Encoded protein: CAISPGQGTYEQYF.

The genes are TRBV20-1 and TRBJ2-3; 9 bases are a match to TRBD2. V lost 3 bases, J lost 1 base, and 2 bases stayed unmatched. CDR3 length equals 14 residues. Per germline, CDR1 DFQATT and CDR2 SNEGSKA (reference sequence). In DNA form, the CDR3 reads TGCAGTGCTAGTCGACTAGCGGGCACAGATACGCAGTATTTT. Its translation is CSASRLAGTDTQYF.

The chain employs TRBV4-3 and TRBJ2-7; no reliable D call. The CDR3 is made up of 13 amino acids. CDR1 is LGHNA and CDR2 is YSLEER in the germline V gene. Trimming removed 3 bases from V and 0 bases from J, with 6 bases in between. Written as DNA, the CDR3 is TGCGCCAGCAGCCACTGGGACTCCTACGAGCAGTACTTC. Amino acids: CASSHWDSYEQYF.

The V and J genes are TRBV4-2 and TRBJ2-5; D is perhaps TRBD1 (5 bases). The CDR3 has 15 amino acids. V was trimmed by 0 bases and J by 5 bases, leaving 13 bases between them. The germline CDR1 and CDR2 sequences are LGHNA and YNFKEQ. The CDR3 protein is CASSQDRQGRETQYF. CDR3 in DNA: TGTGCCAGCAGCCAAGATAGGCAGGGTAGGGAGACCCAGTACTTC.

This chain uses TRBV28 with TRBJ1-1; no clear D. Germline lookup yields CDR1 MDHEN and CDR2 SYDVKM. The CDR3 length is 13 residues. Trimming removed 2 bases from V and 1 base from J, with 5 bases in between. The CDR3 DNA sequence: TGTGCCAGCAGTTTACCAGAGAACACTGAAGCTTTCTTT. Protein: CASSLPENTEAFF.

The V gene is TRBV28, the J gene TRBJ1-5; TRBD1 agrees at 8 bases. V was clipped by 3 bases and J by 6 bases; unmatched bases: 7. The CDR3 covers 15 residues. From germline, CDR1 is MDHEN and CDR2 SYDVKM. Written as DNA, the CDR3 is TGTGCCAGCAGTTTCCTTCGACAGGGGCCTCAGCCCCAGCATTTT. Protein: CASSFLRQGPQPQHF.

The gene calls are TRBV11-3 and TRBJ1-1; 10 bases are shared with TRBD1. This CDR3 has 15 amino acids. CDR1 and CDR2 from the germline V gene are SGHNT and YENEEA. Trimming removed 5 bases from V and 4 bases from J; junction bases left unmatched: 7. The CDR3 reads CASSPAGTGVTEAFF. The CDR3 nucleotides are TGTGCCAGCAGCCCAGCCGGGACAGGGGTCACTGAAGCTTTCTTT.

The V gene is TRBV27, the J gene TRBJ2-3; no clear D gene. The CDR3 consists of 13 residues. CDR1 and CDR2 from the germline V gene are MNHEY and SMNVEV (reference sequence). Trimming stripped 2 bases from V and 1 base from J, with 4 bases between. This CDR3 is CASSLGGTDTQYF. The CDR3 DNA reads as TGTGCCAGCAGTTTAGGAGGCACAGATACGCAGTATTTT.

This chain connects TRBV6-7 to TRBJ2-5, with D unclear. Being an ORF, TRBV6-7 has a function that is uncertain. V lost 6 bases, J lost 5 bases, and 10 bases lay in between. The CDR3 is made up of 12 amino acids. DNA for the CDR3: TGTGCCAGCAGGACCGGGTTTGAGACCCAGTACTTC. This gives the protein CASRTGFETQYF.

The CDR3 loop is CASSPPGLTYEQYF. DNA for the CDR3: TGTGCCAGCAGCCCACCGGGACTGACCTACGAGCAGTACTTC. The chain has TRBV6-2 or TRBV6-3 and TRBJ2-7, with D perhaps matching TRBD2 (6 bases). The germline V and J ends were trimmed by 6 bases and 2 bases, with 14 bases remaining between them. The CDR3 is 14 residues long. Germline-derived CDR1 and CDR2 are MNHEY and SVGEGT.

The CDR3 region is CAISGRLSSDYGYTF. The CDR3 bases are TGTGCCATCAGTGGGAGACTCTCGTCCGACTATGGCTACACCTTC. The chain uses TRBV10-3 and TRBJ1-2; D remains unclear. CDR1 and CDR2 (germline): ENHRY, SYGVKD. The CDR3 runs to 15 residues. With 4 bases removed from V and 3 bases from J, the gap between germline ends came to 15 bases.

The chain couples TRBV6-5 to TRBJ1-5; D is perhaps TRBD1 (6 bases). Looked up from germline, CDR1 is MNHEY and CDR2 is SVGAGI. V lost 6 bases to trimming and J lost 5 bases, with 17 bases between them. The CDR3 is 15 residues long. The CDR3 loop reads CASSHGGRRDQPQHF. The CDR3 bases are TGTGCCAGCAGCCATGGGGGGCGAAGGGATCAGCCCCAGCATTTT.

The sample holds one count of this clone. The chain links TRBV6-5 to TRBJ1-5; D is unclear. The CDR3 runs 14 residues. The germline V gene encodes CDR1 MNHEY and CDR2 SVGAGI. The V gene lost 5 bases and the J gene lost 6 bases, with 14 bases spanning the gap. The CDR3 here is CASSSRGSGQPQHF. In DNA form, the CDR3 reads TGTGCCAGCAGTAGTCGGGGTTCTGGTCAGCCCCAGCATTTT.

This clone was counted once. Other DNA sequences in the sample encode the same CDR3. J is TRBJ1-5 and V is TRBV28; D call uncertain. CDR1 MDHEN and CDR2 SYDVKM come from the germline V gene. Deletions cut 7 bases from V and 1 base from J, with 2 bases between. The CDR3 is made up of 11 amino acids. The CDR3 region is CASTSNQPQHF. CDR3 sequence (DNA): TGTGCCAGCACCAGCAATCAGCCCCAGCATTTT.

This chain connects TRBV7-3 to TRBJ2-5, with D unclear. The V gene lost 1 base and the J gene lost 3 bases, with 6 bases spanning the gap. CDR3 length: 13 amino acids. Germline values: CDR1 SGHTA, CDR2 FQGTGA. The CDR3: CASSLSREETQYF. The CDR3 DNA follows: TGTGCCAGCAGCTTAAGTAGAGAAGAGACCCAGTACTTC.

The chain is built from TRBV19 and TRBJ1-2, with TRBD1 matching over 9 bases. The CDR3 is 14 residues long. The germline V gene encodes CDR1 LNHDA and CDR2 SQIVND (reference sequence). J lost 2 bases, V lost 7 bases, and 5 bases had no gene match. The CDR3, as DNA: TGTGCCAGTAAGATGACAGGGGGAAACTATGGCTACACCTTC. Translating it yields CASKMTGGNYGYTF.

The CDR3 nucleotides are TGTGCCTGGAGAGGGAGCTCCTATAATTCACCCCTCCACTTT. Amino acid sequence: CAWRGSSYNSPLHF. V gene TRBV30 combines with J gene TRBJ1-6, with D unclear. The CDR3 extends over 14 amino acids. Germline assignment: CDR1 GTSNPN and CDR2 SVGIG (reference sequence). V lost 3 bases and J 0 bases, leaving 6 bases between the germline ends.

V and J are TRBV9 and TRBJ2-5; D is possibly TRBD2 (6 bases). The ends were cut back, 0 bases at V and 0 bases at J, with 24 bases in the middle. CDR1 and CDR2 (germline): SGDLS, YYNGEE. This CDR3 is built from 20 residues. CDR3 nucleotide sequence: TGTGCCAGCAGCGTAGGGATAAGGGGAGGACCCACTAGATACCAAGAGACCCAGTACTTC. It yields the protein CASSVGIRGGPTRYQETQYF.

The chain recombines TRBV6-1 with TRBJ1-2; the D is unclear. With 3 bases removed from V and 3 bases from J, the gap between germline ends came to 11 bases. Germline V gene data show CDR1 as MNHNS and CDR2 as SASEGT. The CDR3 has 14 amino acids. Here the CDR3 reads CASSDRPEYYGYTF. CDR3 nucleotides: TGTGCCAGCAGTGACAGACCCGAGTACTATGGCTACACCTTC.